This TCR beta chain was sequenced for a study of post-analysis software for immune sequencing data. Study context: Relapsing-remitting, secondary progressive and progressive-relapsing multiple sclerosis courses were included.

Incorporated into the TCR beta cDNA libraries were unique molecular identifiers, which served to reduce PCR and sequencing biases. Researchers reported around 510,000 cDNA molecules coming from about 0.98 to 11 million T cells. A single record per CDR3 protein comes from TCRdb applying MiXCR to the PCR reads. In the table there are about 540,000 distinct CDR3 sequences, 30% to 40% of which are singletons. A word on this clonotype: Antigen: not known.

V lost 3 bases, J lost 4 bases, and 7 bases stayed unmatched. CDR3 size: 15 residues. Germline assignment: CDR1 MDHEN and CDR2 SYDVKM. Study-wide points: Patients showed TRBV5-6, TRBV5-1 and TRBV20-1 among roughly five TRBV segments more frequent than in controls.

The sequenced sample consisted of blood. This clonotype was obtained from a girl aged 2 to 17 with multiple sclerosis. The chain joins TRBV28 to TRBJ1-2; 8 bases map to TRBD1. The CDR3 is CASSFPGGRSYGYTF. The CDR3 bases are TGTGCCAGCAGTTTCCCAGGGGGCAGGAGCTATGGCTACACCTTC.